The present TCR beta chain was sequenced within a study of breast tumors, draining lymph nodes, adjacent tissues. General study points: Tumor T cell lymph node origin was a supported hypothesis, not proven. Tumors had less TCR diversity than lymph nodes, more than nontumor tissue.

In the case of this clonotype: Its specificity is unknown.

Germline loops: CDR1 MNHNS, CDR2 SASEGT. Trimming cost V 6 bases and J 5 bases, with 13 bases left between them. The CDR3 length is 13 residues. The lymph nodes were axillary draining lymph nodes from breast cancer patients. TCRdb re-called the multiplex PCR reads through MiXCR, storing one row per CDR3 protein. The data show around 230,000 distinct CDR3 sequences, with 32% seen just once and 1.3% to 1.5% held by the top ten. The rearrangement uses TRBV6-1 and TRBJ2-5; D perhaps matches TRBD2 (6 bases). The sequencing sample was made of axillary lymph node tissue. The receptor was isolated from a female donor with breast cancer. Some clones in this sample may be carry-over from other donors' samples. The CDR3 sequence is CASRVSGGETQYF. The CDR3 coding sequence is TGTGCCAGCAGAGTTAGCGGCGGGGAGACCCAGTACTTC.